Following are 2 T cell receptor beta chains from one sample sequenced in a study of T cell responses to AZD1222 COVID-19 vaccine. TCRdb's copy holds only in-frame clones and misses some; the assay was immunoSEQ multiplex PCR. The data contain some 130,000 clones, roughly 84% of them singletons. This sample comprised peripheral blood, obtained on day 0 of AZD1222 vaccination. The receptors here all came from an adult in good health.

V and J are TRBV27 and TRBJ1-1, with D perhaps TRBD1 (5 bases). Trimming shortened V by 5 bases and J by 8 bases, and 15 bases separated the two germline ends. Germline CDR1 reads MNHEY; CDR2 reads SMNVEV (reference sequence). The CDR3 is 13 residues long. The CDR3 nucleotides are TGTGCCAGCAGTCCCGGACCGGGACGGGAAGCTTTCTTT. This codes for CASSPGPGREAFF.

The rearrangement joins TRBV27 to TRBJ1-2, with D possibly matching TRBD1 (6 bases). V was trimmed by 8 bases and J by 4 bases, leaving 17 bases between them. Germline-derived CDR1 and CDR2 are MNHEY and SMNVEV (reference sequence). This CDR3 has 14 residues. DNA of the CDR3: TGTGCCAGCTCCGGGACCCAGGGGATCTATGGCTACACCTTC. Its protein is CASSGTQGIYGYTF.